The TCR beta chain under discussion was sequenced for a study of blood T cell repertoires in COVID-19. Looking at the study overall: Acute-phase and convalescent COVID-19 samples originated in the United States, Italy and Spain.

V lost 6 bases and J 8 bases, leaving 20 bases between the germline ends. The CDR3 consists of 15 residues. Germline CDR1 and CDR2: MNHEY and SVGAGI. TCRdb keeps only in-frame clones here, not all; method: immunoSEQ multiplex PCR. The sample contains about 31,000 clones, around 90% of which appear only once. This chain links TRBV6-5 with TRBJ1-5; the D gene is possibly TRBD1 (5 bases). The sequenced sample consisted of peripheral blood. This receptor was identified in a human donor in a cohort sampled during active COVID-19. The CDR3 nucleotides read TGTGCCAGCAGCAAAGGATGGGGGGAAGGGGAGCCCCAGCATTTT. Translated: CASSKGWGEGEPQHF.